The 23 T cell receptor beta chains presented below share a single source sample, sequenced in a study of regulatory T cells in long-lasting Graves disease. For TCR beta, libraries came from iRepertoire HTBI primers and Arm-PCR of CDR3 regions. One entry per CDR3 protein results from TCRdb running MiXCR on the multiplex PCR reads. Seen here are under 700,000 distinct CDR3 sequences, 15% to 20% observed once, and the top ten hold around 25%. The time point is: newly diagnosed GD, antithyroid drugs for less than 3 months. Following extraction of RNA from PBMCs, that RNA was used to make the TCR library. The sample also formed part of further work on T cells in Graves' hyperthyroidism and ophthalmopathy.

Sequencing was performed on peripheral blood mononuclear cells (PBMCs), taken at new diagnosis, from a patient treated with antithyroid drugs. These receptors were taken from a middle-aged woman with Graves disease.

This clonotype was seen many times. The V call is TRBV9, the J call TRBJ1-1; weak D call: TRBD1 (6 bases). The V gene's germline CDR1 is SGDLS and CDR2 YYNGEE. The CDR3 covers 19 residues. Trimming removed 0 bases from V and 1 base from J, with 22 bases in between. CDR3 DNA: TGTGCCAGCAGCGTAGAGGGGGGGGGAAGGGGAGGCCGGAACACTGAAGCTTTCTTT. Translated: CASSVEGGGRGGRNTEAFF.

A remark on this clonotype: Possible read error: a much larger clone is one base away. The missing conserved phenylalanine or tryptophan at the end of this CDR3 makes a read error likely. V and J are TRBV5-1 and TRBJ1-1; 12 positions match TRBD1. CDR1 SGHRS and CDR2 YFSETQ come from the germline V gene. V was clipped by 4 bases and J by 2 bases; unmatched bases: 6. The CDR3 contains 16 residues. CDR3 in amino acids: CASSVAGTGGNTEAFL. The CDR3 nucleotides read TGCGCCAGCAGCGTAGCGGGGACAGGGGGCAACACTGAAGCTTTCCTT.

This chain's CDR3 is CAWSPGSLSNQPQHF. Written as DNA, the CDR3 is TGTGCCTGGAGTCCGGGGAGCCTTAGCAATCAGCCCCAGCATTTT. This rearrangement joins TRBV30 to TRBJ1-5; D gene ambiguous. Trimming took 2 bases from V and 0 from J, leaving 11 bases between them. Germline V gene data show CDR1 as GTSNPN and CDR2 as SVGIG (reference sequence). The CDR3 consists of 15 residues.

Worth noting for this clonotype: With a much larger clone just one base away, this may be a read error. The chain uses TRBV20-1 and TRBJ2-7; D might be TRBD1 or TRBD2, each matching 5 bases. V dropped 0 bases and J dropped 2 bases, with 17 bases sitting between them. Germline CDR1 is DFQATT and CDR2 is SNEGSKA (reference sequence). The CDR3 runs to 16 residues. The CDR3 region is CSARDPAGAGPYEQYF. The CDR3 coding sequence is TGCAGTGCTAGAGATCCGGCCGGGGCAGGGCCCTACGAGCAGTACTTC.

This clonotype was recorded a few times. The rearrangement joins TRBV4-1 to TRBJ1-6, with D possibly being TRBD1 (5 bases). The CDR3 loop spans 15 amino acids. Germline V CDR1 and CDR2: MGHRA, YSYEKL. Trimming removed 1 base at V and 9 bases at J, with 13 bases between. The CDR3 DNA reads as TGCGCCAGCAGCCAAGGCCAGTGGGGGTTTTCACCCCTCCACTTT. Its translation is CASSQGQWGFSPLHF.

This clonotype was recorded only once. A read error may be the cause here, since a much bigger clone is one base away. This chain links TRBV19 with TRBJ1-1; 9 positions match TRBD1. CDR1 is LNHDA and CDR2 is SQIVND in the germline V gene (reference sequence). This CDR3 spans 15 amino acids. The CDR3: CAGSTRTGVRTEAFF. Written as DNA, the CDR3 is TGTGCCGGTAGTACCCGGACAGGGGTGCGCACTGAAGCTTTCTTT. Combining the CDR3 with reference TRBV19 and TRBJ1-1 gives the whole variable domain DGGITQSPKYLFRKEGQNVTLSCEQNLNHDAMYWYRQDPGQGLRLIYYSQIVNDFQKGDIAEGYSVSREKKESFPLTVTSAQKNPTAFYLCAGSTRTGVRTEAFFGQGTRLTVV.

Only a few counts were recorded for this clonotype. The rearrangement uses TRBV5-1 and TRBJ1-6, with 10 nucleotides matching TRBD1. Per germline, CDR1 SGHRS and CDR2 YFSETQ. CDR3 size: 17 residues. With 0 bases clipped from V and 6 bases from J, the junction kept 6 bases outside the gene matches. CDR3 protein: CASSLAWDRGGNSPLHF. The CDR3 DNA reads TGCGCCAGCAGCTTGGCGTGGGACAGGGGTGGTAATTCACCCCTCCACTTT.

The J gene is TRBJ2-5, the V gene TRBV2; the match to TRBD2 covers 9 bases. The CDR3 extends over 11 amino acids. CDR1 is SNHLY, CDR2 FYNNEI, per germline. V lost 7 bases to trimming and J lost 7 bases; unmatched junction nucleotides: 1. DNA of the CDR3: TGTGCCAGCAAACTAGCGGGGACCCAGTACTTC. The encoded protein is CASKLAGTQYF. The full variable domain, rest sourced from reference TRBV2 and TRBJ2-5, is EPEVTQTPSHQVTQMGQEVILRCVPISNHLYFYWYRQILGQKVEFLVSFYNNEISEKSEIFDDQFSVERPDGSNFTLKIRSTKLEDSAMYFCASKLAGTQYFGPGTRLLVL.

This clonotype was seen many times. The genes are TRBV28 and TRBJ2-7, with TRBD2 identical over 7 bases. J lost 2 bases, V lost 7 bases, and 5 bases had no gene match. CDR1 MDHEN and CDR2 SYDVKM come from the germline V gene. The CDR3 is 13 amino acids. CDR3 residues: CASTLGGTYEQYF. Here the CDR3 DNA reads TGTGCCAGCACCCTGGGAGGGACCTACGAGCAGTACTTC.

The J gene is TRBJ1-3, the V gene TRBV9, with D possibly matching TRBD1 (6 bases). Trimming took off 0 bases at V and 4 bases at J, with 20 bases between the two ends. Germline V CDR1 and CDR2: SGDLS, YYNGEE. The CDR3 runs to 18 residues. The CDR3 DNA is TGTGCCAGCAGCGTAGAGGGGGGGGACGCCCAGACGGGAAACACCATATATTTT. It yields the protein CASSVEGGDAQTGNTIYF. Complete variable domain (other parts from reference TRBV9 and TRBJ1-3): DSGVTQTPKHLITATGQRVTLRCSPRSGDLSVYWYQQSLDQGLQFLIQYYNGEERAKGNILERFSAQQFPDLHSELNLSSLELGDSALYFCASSVEGGDAQTGNTIYFGEGSWLTVV.

This clonotype has a handful of counts. The chain uses TRBV9 and TRBJ2-3; D gene ambiguous. Germline V gene data show CDR1 as SGDLS and CDR2 as YYNGEE. Trimming cost V 2 bases and J 0 bases, with 10 bases left between them. The CDR3 has 15 amino acids. CDR3 sequence: CASSVGSSSTDTQYF. The CDR3 nucleotides are TGTGCCAGCAGCGTTGGGTCTTCTAGCACAGATACGCAGTATTTT.

V usage is TRBV15 and J usage is TRBJ2-7; no firm D call. The V and J ends lost 0 bases and 3 bases respectively, with 9 bases between them. CDR1 LNHNV and CDR2 YYDKDF come from the germline V gene (reference sequence). The CDR3 loop spans 14 amino acids. The CDR3 reads CATSRDQADYEQYF. The CDR3 DNA sequence: TGTGCCACCAGCAGAGATCAAGCAGACTACGAGCAGTACTTC.

This clonotype has a handful of counts. V and J are TRBV29-1 and TRBJ2-7, with unresolved D. Trimming took off 4 bases at V and 2 bases at J, with 9 bases between the two ends. Germline V CDR1 and CDR2: SQVTM, ANQGSEA. This CDR3 has 12 residues. The CDR3 here is CSVGRSTYEQYF. CDR3 DNA sequence: TGCAGCGTTGGCCGGTCCACCTACGAGCAGTACTTC.

This chain joins TRBV7-2 and TRBJ1-4; D is unclear. The CDR3 is 16 amino acids. The V end was cut by 4 bases, the J end by 8 bases, with 20 bases between. Germline assignment: CDR1 SGHTA and CDR2 FQGNSA. CDR3 coding DNA: TGTGCCAGCAGCTCATTACGAGGTGGGGTACGAGAAAAACTGTTTTTT. This codes for CASSSLRGGVREKLFF. The complete variable domain, with remaining parts taken from reference TRBV7-2 and TRBJ1-4, reads GAGVSQSPSNKVTEKGKDVELRCDPISGHTALYWYRQSLGQGLEFLIYFQGNSAPDKSGLPSDRFSAERTGGSVSTLTIQRTQQEDSAVYLCASSSLRGGVREKLFFGSGTQLSVL.

J is TRBJ2-1 and V is TRBV6-5, with D perhaps TRBD1 (6 bases). V lost 2 bases and J 0 bases, leaving 14 bases between the germline ends. The CDR3 sequence is 17 residues long. CDR1 and CDR2 (germline): MNHEY, SVGAGI. CDR3 sequence: CASSYTTGKSSYNEQFF. CDR3 in DNA: TGTGCCAGCAGTTACACCACAGGGAAAAGCTCCTACAATGAGCAGTTCTTC.

This clonotype was counted between two and nine times. The chain couples TRBV5-1 to TRBJ1-4; D is unresolved. Germline CDR1 SGHRS, CDR2 YFSETQ. V shed 4 bases and J shed 4 bases, with 17 bases lying between them. CDR3 length: 16 amino acids. For the CDR3, the DNA is TGCGCCAGCAGCGAGGGATCCACACTTCTTAATGAAAAACTGTTTTTT. Translated, it gives CASSEGSTLLNEKLFF.

This clonotype has at least ten counts. The V call is TRBV7-8, the J call TRBJ1-1, with D possibly being TRBD1 (6 bases). V shed 5 bases and J shed 3 bases, with 22 bases lying between them. Germline CDR1 reads SGHVS; CDR2 reads FQNEAQ. This CDR3 contains 17 residues. CDR3 protein: CASSRGYRGRGDTEAFF. Written as DNA, the CDR3 is TGTGCCAGCAGCCGCGGGTATCGGGGGCGCGGGGACACTGAAGCTTTCTTT.

A word on this clonotype: A much larger clone lies one base from this, so it may be a read error. This is likely a read error, given that the CDR3 carries no conserved phenylalanine or tryptophan at its end. V is TRBV3-1 and J is TRBJ2-1; TRBD2 aligns across 13 bases. With V trimmed by 5 bases and J by 7 bases, 8 bases remained unmatched. Germline values: CDR1 LGHDT, CDR2 YNNKEL (reference sequence). The CDR3 runs 16 residues. The CDR3: CASSLTSGGAGNEQFI. For the CDR3, the DNA is TGTGCCAGCAGCTTAACTAGCGGGGGGGCTGGAAATGAGCAGTTCATC.

This clonotype has only a few counts. CDR3 loop: CASTPGTGVNEQFF. Written as DNA, the CDR3 is TGTGCCAGCACCCCTGGGACAGGGGTCAATGAGCAGTTCTTC. The V and J genes are TRBV6-1 and TRBJ2-1; 10 nucleotides match TRBD1. The V gene's germline CDR1 is MNHNS and CDR2 SASEGT. This CDR3 spans 14 amino acids. V shed 7 bases, J shed 6 bases, and the junction held 6 bases outside the gene matches.

This clonotype was seen a handful of times. The V call is TRBV19, the J call TRBJ2-1; weak D call: TRBD2 (5 bases). Germline CDR1 reads LNHDA; CDR2 reads SQIVND (reference sequence). Trimming stripped 6 bases from V and 10 bases from J, with 16 bases between. This CDR3 has 13 amino acids. The CDR3 sequence is CASRAGSLGEQFF. DNA of the CDR3: TGTGCCAGTAGGGCGGGCAGCCTCGGGGAGCAGTTCTTC.

There are many counts of this clonotype. The gene calls are TRBV28 and TRBJ1-2, with TRBD1 identical over 10 bases. Germline CDR1 is MDHEN and CDR2 is SYDVKM. The CDR3 covers 15 residues. Germline trimming cut 8 bases from V and 4 bases from J; bases unmatched to any gene: 10. CDR3 nucleotide sequence: TGTGCCAGCGTGCACGACAGGGGGCGACTCTATGGCTACACCTTC. It translates to CASVHDRGRLYGYTF.

The V call is TRBV9, the J call TRBJ2-5, with no clear D. From germline, CDR1 is SGDLS and CDR2 YYNGEE. CDR3 length equals 15 residues. Trimming stripped 0 bases from V and 1 base from J, with 10 bases between. The CDR3 coding sequence is TGTGCCAGCAGCGTAGATGGGGTTGCCCAAGAGACCCAGTACTTC. Translation gives CASSVDGVAQETQYF.

This sequence joins TRBV2 and TRBJ2-1; 11 bases are shared with TRBD2. Trimming at V came to 6 bases and at J to 0 bases, leaving 13 bases not matched to a gene. Germline V gives CDR1 SNHLY, CDR2 FYNNEI. CDR3 size: 19 residues. The CDR3, as DNA: TGTGCCAGCAGGAGATTGGCTAGCGGGGGGTTGAGCTCCTACAATGAGCAGTTCTTC. This sequence encodes CASRRLASGGLSSYNEQFF. The entire variable domain, with the rest obtained from reference TRBV2 and TRBJ2-1, is as follows: EPEVTQTPSHQVTQMGQEVILRCVPISNHLYFYWYRQILGQKVEFLVSFYNNEISEKSEIFDDQFSVERPDGSNFTLKIRSTKLEDSAMYFCASRRLASGGLSSYNEQFFGPGTRLTVL.